This entry features one T cell receptor (beta chain) sequence. Its antigen is as yet unknown. Genomic DNA for TCR beta libraries, 1.5 to 2 micrograms, came from cryopreserved PBMCs. Produced via immunoSEQ multiplex PCR; TCRdb's table is partial and in-frame only. The data contain 130,000 to 150,000 clones, approximately 90% of them seen just once; the ten biggest clones take up about 10%. Germline V gives CDR1 LNHDA, CDR2 SQIVND (reference sequence). CDR3 length equals 19 residues. With 5 bases removed from V and 0 bases from J, the gap between germline ends came to 23 bases. The data are from a study of cytotoxic CD8 clonotypes in ibrutinib-treated CLL. Study outcomes and limitations: On treatment, the uncommon public clonotypes contracted or remained stable.

This TCR came from a human donor with chronic lymphocytic leukemia. The chain employs TRBV19 and TRBJ1-5; a weak D match, TRBD1 (5 bases). The specimen was PBMCs, collected after 12 months of ibrutinib treatment. CDR3 protein: CASSVQDVTSRYSNQPQHF. The CDR3 DNA reads TGTGCCAGTAGTGTACAGGACGTAACCTCTCGTTATAGCAATCAGCCCCAGCATTTT.